This T cell receptor beta chain was documented in a study of cytomegalovirus exposure and HLA in healthy donors. PCR used 60 Vbeta primers and 13 Jbeta primers. Some clones are missing from TCRdb's copy, which holds only in-frame ones; the method was immunoSEQ multiplex PCR. The repertoire holds tens of thousands of clones, with 65% to 70% as singletons. The V end was cut by 4 bases, the J end by 0 bases, with 12 bases between. The CDR3 contains 15 residues. Germline loops: CDR1 SGHRS, CDR2 YFSETQ. This TCR came from a woman aged 25 to 45 in good health and CMV-seronegative. The source material was PBMCs. V usage is TRBV5-1 and J usage is TRBJ2-3, with a weak D call TRBD1 (5 bases). The CDR3 sequence is CASSVGLGSTDTQYF. CDR3 coding DNA: TGCGCCAGCAGCGTGGGGCTAGGTAGCACAGATACGCAGTATTTT.